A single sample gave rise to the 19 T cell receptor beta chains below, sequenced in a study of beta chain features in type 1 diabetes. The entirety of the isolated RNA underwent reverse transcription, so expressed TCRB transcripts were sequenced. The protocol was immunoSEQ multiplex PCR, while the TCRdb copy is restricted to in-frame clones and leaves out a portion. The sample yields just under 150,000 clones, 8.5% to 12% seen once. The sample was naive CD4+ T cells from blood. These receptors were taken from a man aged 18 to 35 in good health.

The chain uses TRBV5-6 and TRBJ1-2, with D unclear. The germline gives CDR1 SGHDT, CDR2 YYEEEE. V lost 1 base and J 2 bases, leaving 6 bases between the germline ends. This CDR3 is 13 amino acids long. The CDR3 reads CASSLSRNYGYTF. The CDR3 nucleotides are TGTGCCAGCAGCTTGTCCAGGAACTATGGCTACACCTTC.

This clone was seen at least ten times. The CDR3 DNA reads as TGTGCTAGTGGCCAGGGGAGCAGTTACGAGCAGTACTTC. Translation: CASGQGSSYEQYF. The gene calls are TRBV12-5 and TRBJ2-7, with D perhaps matching TRBD1 (6 bases). Per germline, CDR1 LGHNT and CDR2 FRNRAP. Trimming cost V 6 bases and J 4 bases, with 13 bases left between them. This CDR3 has 13 amino acids.

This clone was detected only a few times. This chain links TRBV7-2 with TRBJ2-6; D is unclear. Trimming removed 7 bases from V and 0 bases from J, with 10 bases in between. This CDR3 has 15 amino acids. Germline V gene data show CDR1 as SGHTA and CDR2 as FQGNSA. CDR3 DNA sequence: TGTGCCAGCAATGCAGTGAACTCTGGGGCCAACGTCCTGACTTTC. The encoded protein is CASNAVNSGANVLTF.

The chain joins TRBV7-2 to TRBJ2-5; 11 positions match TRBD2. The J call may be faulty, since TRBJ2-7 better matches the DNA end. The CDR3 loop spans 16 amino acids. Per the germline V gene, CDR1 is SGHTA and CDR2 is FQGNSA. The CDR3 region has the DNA TGTGCCAGCAGCTTATGGACTAGCGGGCTTACCTACGAGCAGTACTTC. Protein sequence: CASSLWTSGLTYEQYF.

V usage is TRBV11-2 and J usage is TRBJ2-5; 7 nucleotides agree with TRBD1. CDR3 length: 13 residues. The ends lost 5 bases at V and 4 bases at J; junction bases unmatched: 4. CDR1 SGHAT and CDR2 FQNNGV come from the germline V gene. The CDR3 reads CASSPTGTETQYF. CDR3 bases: TGTGCCAGCAGCCCGACAGGGACAGAGACCCAGTACTTC. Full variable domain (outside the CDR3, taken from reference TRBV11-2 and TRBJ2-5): EAGVAQSPRYKIIEKRQSVAFWCNPISGHATLYWYQQILGQGPKLLIQFQNNGVVDDSQLPKDRFSAERLKGVDSTLKIQPAKLEDSAVYLCASSPTGTETQYFGPGTRLLVL.

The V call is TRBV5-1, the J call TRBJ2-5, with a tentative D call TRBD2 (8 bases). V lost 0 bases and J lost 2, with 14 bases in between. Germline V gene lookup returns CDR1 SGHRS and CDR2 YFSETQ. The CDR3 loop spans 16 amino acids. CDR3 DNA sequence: TGCGCCAGCAGCTTGGAAGGGGGCGGGGGGCAAGAGACCCAGTACTTC. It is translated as CASSLEGGGGQETQYF. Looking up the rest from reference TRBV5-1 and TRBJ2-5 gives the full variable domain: KAGVTQTPRYLIKTRGQQVTLSCSPISGHRSVSWYQQTPGQGLQFLFEYFSETQRNKGNFPGRFSGRQFSNSRSEMNVSTLELGDSALYLCASSLEGGGGQETQYFGPGTRLLVL.

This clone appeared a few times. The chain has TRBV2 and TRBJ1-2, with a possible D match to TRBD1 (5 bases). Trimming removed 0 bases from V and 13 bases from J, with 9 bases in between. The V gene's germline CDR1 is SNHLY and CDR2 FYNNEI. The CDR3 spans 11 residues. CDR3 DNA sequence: TGTGCCAGCAGTGAAGCGCTTCAGGGCACCTTC. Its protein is CASSEALQGTF.

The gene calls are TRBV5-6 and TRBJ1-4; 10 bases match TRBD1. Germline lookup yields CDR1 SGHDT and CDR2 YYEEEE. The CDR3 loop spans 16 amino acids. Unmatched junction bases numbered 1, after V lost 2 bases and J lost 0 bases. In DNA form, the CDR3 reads TGTGCCAGCAGCTTCGGGACAGGGGCAACTAATGAAAAACTGTTTTTT. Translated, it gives CASSFGTGATNEKLFF.

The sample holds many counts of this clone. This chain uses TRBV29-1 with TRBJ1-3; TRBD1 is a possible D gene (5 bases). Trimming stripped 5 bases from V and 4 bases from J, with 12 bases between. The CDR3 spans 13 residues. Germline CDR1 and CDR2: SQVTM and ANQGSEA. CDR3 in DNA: TGCAGCGTTTTGGCAGGGCGAGGAAACACCATATATTTT. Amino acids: CSVLAGRGNTIYF. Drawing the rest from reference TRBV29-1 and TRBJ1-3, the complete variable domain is SAVISQKPSRDICQRGTSLTIQCQVDSQVTMMFWYRQQPGQSLTLIATANQGSEATYESGFVIDKFPISRPNLTFSTLTVSNMSPEDSSIYLCSVLAGRGNTIYFGEGSWLTVV.

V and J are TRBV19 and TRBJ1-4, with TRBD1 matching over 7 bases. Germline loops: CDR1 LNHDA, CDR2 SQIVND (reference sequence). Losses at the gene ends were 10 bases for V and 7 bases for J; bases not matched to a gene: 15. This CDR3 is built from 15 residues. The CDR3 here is CATWDSNRWGEKLFF. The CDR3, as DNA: TGTGCCACCTGGGACAGCAACCGCTGGGGTGAAAAACTGTTTTTT.

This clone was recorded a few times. The CDR3 region has the DNA TGTGCCAGCAGCTTGGGTCAGGGGGCTCGGGAAAAACTGTTTTTT. This translates into CASSLGQGAREKLFF. The chain links TRBV5-4 to TRBJ1-4, with 8 positions matching TRBD1. CDR1 and CDR2 from the germline V gene are SGHNT and YYREEE (reference sequence). The CDR3 contains 15 residues. V lost 0 bases, J lost 8 bases, and 6 bases stayed unmatched.

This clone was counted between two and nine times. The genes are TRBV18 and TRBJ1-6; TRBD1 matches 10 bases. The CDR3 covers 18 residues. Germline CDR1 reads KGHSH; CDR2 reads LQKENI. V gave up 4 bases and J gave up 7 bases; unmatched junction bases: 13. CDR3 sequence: CASSLRPGTGEENSPLHF. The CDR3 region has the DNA TGTGCCAGCTCACTACGCCCCGGGACAGGGGAGGAGAATTCACCCCTCCACTTT.

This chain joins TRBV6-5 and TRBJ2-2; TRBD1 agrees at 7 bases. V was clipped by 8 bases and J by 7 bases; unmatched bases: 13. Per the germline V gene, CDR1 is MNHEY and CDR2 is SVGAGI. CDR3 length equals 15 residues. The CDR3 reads CASGQTTGALGELFF. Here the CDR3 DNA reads TGTGCCAGCGGTCAGACTACAGGGGCGCTCGGGGAGCTGTTTTTT.

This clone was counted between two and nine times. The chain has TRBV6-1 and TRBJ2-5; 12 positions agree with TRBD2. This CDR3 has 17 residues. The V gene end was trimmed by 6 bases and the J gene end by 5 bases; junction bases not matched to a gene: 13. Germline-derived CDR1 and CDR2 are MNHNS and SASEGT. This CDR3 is CASRELAGGPFLETQYF. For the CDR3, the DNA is TGTGCCAGCAGAGAACTAGCGGGGGGACCCTTTTTGGAGACCCAGTACTTC.

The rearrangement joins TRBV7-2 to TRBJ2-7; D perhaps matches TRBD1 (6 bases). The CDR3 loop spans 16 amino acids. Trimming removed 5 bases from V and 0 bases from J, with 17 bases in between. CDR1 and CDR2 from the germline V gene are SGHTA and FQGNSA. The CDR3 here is CASSKTNRESSYEQYF. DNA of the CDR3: TGTGCCAGCAGCAAGACGAACAGGGAGAGCTCCTACGAGCAGTACTTC.

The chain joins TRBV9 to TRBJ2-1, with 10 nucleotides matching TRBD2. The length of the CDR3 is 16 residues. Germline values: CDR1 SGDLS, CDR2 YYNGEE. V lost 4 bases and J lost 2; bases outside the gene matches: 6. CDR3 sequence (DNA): TGTGCCAGCAGCCCCGGAGGACTAGCGGCCTACAATGAGCAGTTCTTC. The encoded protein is CASSPGGLAAYNEQFF.

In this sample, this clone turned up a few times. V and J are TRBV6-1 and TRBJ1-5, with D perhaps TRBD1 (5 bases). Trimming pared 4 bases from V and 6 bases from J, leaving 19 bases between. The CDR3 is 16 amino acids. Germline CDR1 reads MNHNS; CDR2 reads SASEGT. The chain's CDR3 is CASSGVVRGWVQPQHF. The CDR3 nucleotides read TGTGCCAGCAGTGGGGTGGTCCGGGGGTGGGTTCAGCCCCAGCATTTT.

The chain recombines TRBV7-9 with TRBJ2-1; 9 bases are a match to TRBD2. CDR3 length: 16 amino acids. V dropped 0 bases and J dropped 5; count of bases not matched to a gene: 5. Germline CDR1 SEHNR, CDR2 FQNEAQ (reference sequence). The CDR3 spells CASSLATSGSHNEQFF. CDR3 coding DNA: TGTGCCAGCAGCTTAGCGACTAGCGGAAGCCACAATGAGCAGTTCTTC.

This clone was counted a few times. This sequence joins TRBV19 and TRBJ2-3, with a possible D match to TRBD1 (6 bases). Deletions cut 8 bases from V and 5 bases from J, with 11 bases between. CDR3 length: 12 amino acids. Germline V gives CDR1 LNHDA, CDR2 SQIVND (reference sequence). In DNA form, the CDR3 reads TGTGCCAGTGGGACACAAGGAGATACGCAGTATTTT. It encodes CASGTQGDTQYF.